What follows are 24 T cell receptor beta chains derived from one specimen sequenced in a study of blood T cell repertoires in COVID-19. Only in-frame clones appear in the TCRdb table, and some are missing; sequencing was by immunoSEQ multiplex PCR. This sample has 70,000 to 75,000 clones, with more than 75% found just once. Material: peripheral blood. These receptor sequences come from a human donor in a cohort sampled during active COVID-19.

The chain joins TRBV5-1 to TRBJ2-5, with TRBD2 matching over 13 bases. CDR1 is SGHRS, CDR2 YFSETQ, per germline. After removal of 2 bases from V and 5 bases from J, the junction contained 3 bases not matched to a gene. The CDR3 extends over 15 amino acids. The CDR3 protein is CASSFGTSGIETQYF. CDR3 in DNA: TGCGCCAGCAGCTTTGGGACTAGCGGGATTGAGACCCAGTACTTC.

The chain combines TRBV9 with TRBJ2-1, with unresolved D. CDR3 length equals 14 residues. Germline CDR1 and CDR2: SGDLS and YYNGEE. Trimming removed 0 bases from V and 3 bases from J, with 7 bases in between. As DNA, the CDR3 is TGTGCCAGCAGCGTAGGAGACAACTACAATGAGCAGTTCTTC. It is translated as CASSVGDNYNEQFF.

J is TRBJ2-7 and V is TRBV29-1; a weak D match, TRBD2 (6 bases). The germline V and J ends were trimmed by 2 bases and 5 bases, with 16 bases remaining between them. Germline-derived CDR1 and CDR2 are SQVTM and ANQGSEA. The CDR3 length is 14 residues. The CDR3 spells CSVEISGGVNEQYF. The DNA for the CDR3 is TGCAGCGTTGAAATAAGCGGAGGGGTTAACGAGCAGTACTTC.

A word on this clone: The same CDR3 also results from other DNA sequences found in this sample. CDR3 sequence reads: CASSLTGNTGELFF. In nucleotides, the CDR3 is TGCGCCAGCAGCTTAACAGGGAACACCGGGGAGCTGTTTTTT. The gene calls are TRBV5-1 and TRBJ2-2, with D possibly matching TRBD1 (5 bases). CDR3 length equals 14 residues. V was trimmed by 2 bases and J by 1 base, leaving 6 bases between them. In germline, CDR1 is SGHRS, CDR2 YFSETQ.

The chain combines TRBV28 with TRBJ2-5; TRBD2 is a possible D gene (5 bases). Germline V lookup: CDR1 MDHEN, CDR2 SYDVKM. The CDR3 consists of 13 residues. The V end lost 7 bases, the J end lost 3 bases, and 12 bases lay between the germline ends. The DNA for the CDR3 is TGTGCCAGCACCCTCGGGGTGGAAGAGACCCAGTACTTC. This translates into CASTLGVEETQYF.

This clone has just one count. The chain is built from TRBV28 and TRBJ2-7; TRBD1 aligns across 9 bases. V lost 5 bases, J lost 3 bases, and 17 bases stayed unmatched. CDR1 is MDHEN, CDR2 SYDVKM, per germline. This CDR3 spans 18 amino acids. The DNA for the CDR3 is TGTGCCAGCAGTGAGACAGGGGGTCGTGGTAGCGGAAGCTACGAGCAGTACTTC. It is translated as CASSETGGRGSGSYEQYF.

V gene TRBV5-6 combines with J gene TRBJ1-2, with 10 bases lining up with TRBD1. The CDR3 has 13 residues. After removal of 4 bases from V and 6 bases from J, the junction contained 3 bases not matched to a gene. Germline CDR1 and CDR2: SGHDT and YYEEEE. CDR3 DNA: TGTGCCAGCAGCGCGACAGGGGGCCATGGCTACACCTTC. As protein: CASSATGGHGYTF.

In its sample, this clone was seen once. The V gene is TRBV10-3, the J gene TRBJ2-1; weak D call: TRBD1 (7 bases). V was trimmed by 6 bases and J by 0 bases, leaving 12 bases between them. Looked up from germline, CDR1 is ENHRY and CDR2 is SYGVKD. The CDR3 contains 15 residues. The CDR3 sequence: CAIRGGQSSYNEQFF. The CDR3 coding sequence is TGTGCCATCAGGGGGGGACAGAGCTCCTACAATGAGCAGTTCTTC.

As regards this clone: Compared with germline, one end of the junction differs, possibly owing to a read error. Other nucleotide sequences from this sample produce the same CDR3. V gene TRBV4-1 combines with J gene TRBJ1-2; tentative D call: TRBD1 (5 bases). The length of the CDR3 is 14 residues. The germline CDR1 and CDR2 sequences are MGHRA and YSYEKL. The CDR3 spells CASSQVSGAYGYTF. The CDR3 coding sequence is TGCGCCAGCAGCCAAGTTAGCGGGGCCTATGGTTACACCTTC.

This chain links TRBV5-3 with TRBJ2-7; 9 nucleotides line up with TRBD1. TRBV5-3 carries the ORF label, with uncertain function. CDR3 length: 15 residues. Unmatched junction bases numbered 4, after V lost 1 base and J lost 2 bases. CDR3 sequence (DNA): TGTGCCAGAAGCTTGCTACAGGGGGCCACCTACGAGCAGTACTTC. Amino acids: CARSLLQGATYEQYF.

V is TRBV4-2 and J is TRBJ2-1; TRBD1 matches at 7 bases. The CDR3 loop spans 15 amino acids. V lost 7 bases and J lost 6; bases outside the gene matches: 12. Germline values: CDR1 LGHNA, CDR2 YNFKEQ. CDR3 region: CASNTGELGFNEQFF. The CDR3, as DNA: TGTGCCAGCAACACAGGGGAACTGGGGTTCAATGAGCAGTTCTTC.

CDR3 protein: CASSVELAGAGNTIYF. Written as DNA, the CDR3 is TGTGCCAGCAGCGTAGAGCTAGCGGGTGCAGGAAACACCATATATTTT. The V call is TRBV9, the J call TRBJ1-3; no firm D call. In germline, CDR1 is SGDLS, CDR2 YYNGEE. The CDR3 spans 16 residues. V was pared by 0 bases and J by 4 bases, with 14 bases between.

V is TRBV4-3 and J is TRBJ2-1; D possibly corresponds to TRBD2 (6 bases). The CDR3 is made up of 19 amino acids. Trimming stripped 4 bases from V and 1 base from J, with 23 bases between. The V gene's germline CDR1 is LGHNA and CDR2 YSLEER. The CDR3 DNA is TGCGCCAGCAGCCGGGACCCCCTTGGCGGGAAAGGGTCCTACAATGAGCAGTTCTTC. Its translation: CASSRDPLGGKGSYNEQFF.

The chain combines TRBV9 with TRBJ2-3; D uncertain. Germline V gives CDR1 SGDLS, CDR2 YYNGEE. This CDR3 contains 14 residues. The V and J ends lost 4 bases and 1 base respectively, with 10 bases between them. CDR3 amino acids: CASSSRVGTDTQYF. The CDR3 nucleotides read TGTGCCAGCAGCTCCCGCGTCGGCACAGATACGCAGTATTTT.

The genes are TRBV7-9 and TRBJ2-3; TRBD1 agrees at 11 bases. Germline V CDR1 and CDR2: SEHNR, FQNEAQ (reference sequence). There are 15 residues in the CDR3. J lost 5 bases, V lost 5 bases, and 6 bases had no gene match. The CDR3 loop is CASSQTGTGGDTQYF. CDR3 coding DNA: TGTGCCAGCAGCCAAACCGGGACAGGGGGAGATACGCAGTATTTT.

J is TRBJ1-2 and V is TRBV29-1; tentatively, D is TRBD1 (5 bases). The CDR3 is 12 amino acids. Trimming took 6 bases from V and 6 from J, leaving 14 bases between them. CDR1 is SQVTM, CDR2 ANQGSEA, per germline. DNA of the CDR3: TGCAGCGTCGCGACAGATTTTGATGGCTACACCTTC. This encodes CSVATDFDGYTF. Drawing the rest from reference TRBV29-1 and TRBJ1-2, the complete variable domain is SAVISQKPSRDICQRGTSLTIQCQVDSQVTMMFWYRQQPGQSLTLIATANQGSEATYESGFVIDKFPISRPNLTFSTLTVSNMSPEDSSIYLCSVATDFDGYTFGSGTRLTVV.

The J gene is TRBJ2-5, the V gene TRBV28; 11 bases are shared with TRBD1. Germline V gene data show CDR1 as MDHEN and CDR2 as SYDVKM. The CDR3 consists of 14 residues. V lost 3 bases, J lost 6 bases, and 3 bases stayed unmatched. The CDR3 protein is CASSFEDRGQTQYF. The CDR3 coding sequence is TGTGCCAGCAGTTTTGAGGACAGGGGGCAGACCCAGTACTTC.

The V gene is TRBV6-2 or TRBV6-3, the J gene TRBJ2-3, with TRBD2 identical over 11 bases. The CDR3 sequence is 20 residues long. The trim removed 2 bases at V and 1 base at J, leaving 14 bases unmatched. CDR1 and CDR2 (germline): MNHEY, SVGEGT. Here the CDR3 DNA reads TGTGCCAGCAGTTACCCCCGGATAGCGGGAGGGCCAAAGGGCACAGATACGCAGTATTTT. Translation gives CASSYPRIAGGPKGTDTQYF.

The rearrangement uses TRBV9 and TRBJ2-7, with 8 bases matching TRBD1. The germline CDR1 and CDR2 sequences are SGDLS and YYNGEE. V lost 0 bases and J lost 5; bases outside the gene matches: 4. This CDR3 region has 14 residues. The DNA of the CDR3 is TGTGCCAGCAGCGTAGACCAGGGGGCCCACGAGCAGTACTTC. This translates into CASSVDQGAHEQYF.

The rearrangement links TRBV20-1 to TRBJ2-5, with D unclear. Per the germline V gene, CDR1 is DFQATT and CDR2 is SNEGSKA (reference sequence). V gave up 2 bases and J gave up 2 bases, with 3 bases separating them. This CDR3 is built from 11 residues. The CDR3 DNA is TGCAGTGCTAGACCACAAGAGACCCAGTACTTC. Translation: CSARPQETQYF.

V usage is TRBV6-5 and J usage is TRBJ2-3; 11 bases are a match to TRBD2. V lost 4 bases to trimming and J lost 0 bases; unmatched junction nucleotides: 3. Germline-derived CDR1 and CDR2 are MNHEY and SVGAGI. The CDR3 consists of 16 residues. CDR3: CASSWGLADSTDTQYF. The CDR3 nucleotides are TGTGCCAGCAGTTGGGGACTAGCGGATAGCACAGATACGCAGTATTTT.

The chain couples TRBV7-3 to TRBJ2-1, with 10 bases lining up with TRBD1. V lost 3 bases, J lost 7 bases, and 3 bases stayed unmatched. Germline V lookup: CDR1 SGHTA, CDR2 FQGTGA. This CDR3 region has 14 residues. The CDR3 region is CASSFGQGGNEQFF. For the CDR3, the DNA is TGTGCCAGCAGCTTTGGACAGGGGGGGAATGAGCAGTTCTTC.

The chain carries TRBV6-5 and TRBJ2-3, with 8 nucleotides matching TRBD2. The junction had 4 bases not matched to a gene; V was cut back by 7 bases and J by 4 bases. Germline V CDR1 and CDR2: MNHEY, SVGAGI. The CDR3 consists of 13 residues. CDR3 nucleotide sequence: TGTGCCAGCACCGGGAGGGCCCCAGATACGCAGTATTTT. Its protein product is CASTGRAPDTQYF.

This chain links TRBV7-3 with TRBJ1-2, with a weak D call TRBD1 (6 bases). Germline V lookup: CDR1 SGHTA, CDR2 FQGTGA. Deletions cut 4 bases from V and 8 bases from J, with 14 bases between. The CDR3 consists of 13 residues. CDR3 sequence (DNA): TGTGCCAGCAGCTCCGACAGGTTATCCGGCTACACCTTC. This translates into CASSSDRLSGYTF.